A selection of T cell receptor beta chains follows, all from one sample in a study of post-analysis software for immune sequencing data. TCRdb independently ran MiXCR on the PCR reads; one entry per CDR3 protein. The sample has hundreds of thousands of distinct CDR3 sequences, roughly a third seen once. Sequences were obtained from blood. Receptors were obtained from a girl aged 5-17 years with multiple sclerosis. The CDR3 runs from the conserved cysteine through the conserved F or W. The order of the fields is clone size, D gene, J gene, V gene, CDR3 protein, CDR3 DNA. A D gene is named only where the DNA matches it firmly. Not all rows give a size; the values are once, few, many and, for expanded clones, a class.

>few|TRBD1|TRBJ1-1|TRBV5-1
CASSWGYRGRWTEAFF
TGCGCCAGCAGCTGGGGATACAGGGGGCGCTGGACTGAAGCTTTCTTT
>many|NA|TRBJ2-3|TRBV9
CASSVGTLGTDTQYF
TGTGCCAGCAGCGTGGGGACCTTGGGCACAGATACGCAGTATTTT
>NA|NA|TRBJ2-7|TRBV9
CASSKGGEYNEQYF
TGTGCCAGCAGCAAGGGCGGGGAATACAATGAGCAGTACTTC
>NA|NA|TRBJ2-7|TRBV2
CASRVEGSSYEQYF
TGTGCCAGCAGGGTTGAGGGAAGCTCCTACGAGCAGTACTTC
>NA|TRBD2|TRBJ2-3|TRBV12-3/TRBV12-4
CATQAGRGVTDTQYF
TGTGCCACTCAAGCGGGGCGGGGGGTGACAGATACGCAGTATTTT
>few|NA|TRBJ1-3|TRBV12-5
CASGGQTISGNTIYF
TGTGCTAGTGGTGGACAAACCATCTCTGGAAACACCATATATTTT
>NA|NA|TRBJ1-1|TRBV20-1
CSARDFRGNTEAFF
TGCAGTGCTAGAGATTTTAGGGGGAACACTGAAGCTTTCTTT
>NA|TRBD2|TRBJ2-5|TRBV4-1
CASSPELAEQETQYF
TGCGCCAGCAGCCCGGAACTAGCGGAACAGGAGACCCAGTACTTC
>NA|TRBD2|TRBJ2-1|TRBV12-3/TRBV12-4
CTSTKTSGGYNEQFF
TGTACCAGCACCAAGACTAGCGGGGGATACAATGAGCAGTTCTTC
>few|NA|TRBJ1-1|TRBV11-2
CASSADLGGSAAFF
TGTGCCAGCAGCGCAGACCTTGGCGGAAGTGCGGCTTTCTTT
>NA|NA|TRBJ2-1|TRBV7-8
CASSRGDSEQFF
TGTGCCAGCAGCCGAGGGGATAGTGAGCAGTTCTTC
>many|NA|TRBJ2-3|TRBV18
CASSPLGTATDTQYF
TGTGCCAGCTCACCCCTAGGGACCGCCACAGATACGCAGTATTTT
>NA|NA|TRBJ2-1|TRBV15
CTTSRDLGGQETQFF
TGTACCACCAGCAGAGATCTTGGGGGGCAAGAGACCCAGTTCTTC
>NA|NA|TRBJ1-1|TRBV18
CASSPVEGGNTEAFF
TGTGCCAGCTCACCAGTAGAAGGGGGGAACACTGAAGCTTTCTTT
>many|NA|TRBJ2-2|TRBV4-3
CASSRQGTGELFF
TGCGCCAGCAGCCGTCAGGGCACCGGGGAGCTGTTTTTT
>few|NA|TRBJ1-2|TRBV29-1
CSVVEGYYGYTF
TGCAGCGTTGTTGAGGGATACTATGGCTACACCTTC
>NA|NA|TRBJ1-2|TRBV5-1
CASSLADPNYGYTF
TGCGCCAGCAGCTTGGCGGACCCTAACTATGGCTACACCTTC